This TCR beta chain appears in the sequencing data of a study of blood T cell repertoires in COVID-19. The CDR3 is made up of 15 amino acids. Germline CDR1 reads LNHDA; CDR2 reads SQIVND (reference sequence). Trimming at V came to 5 bases and at J to 4 bases, leaving 5 bases not matched to a gene. Study processing details: Reference gene primer amplification gave estimated nucleated cell counts. The assay was immunoSEQ multiplex PCR, and TCRdb's table has in-frame clones only and misses some. That table is the source of V, J and clone size, and D and trimming were worked out from the DNA. This sample has around 130,000 clones, with 84% found just once.

The V and J genes are TRBV19 and TRBJ2-3, with 11 bases aligning to TRBD1. What was sequenced was peripheral blood. The receptor was derived from a man aged 30 to 39 with COVID-19, enrolled during active disease. CDR3: CASSPDRGRPDTQYF. The CDR3 bases are TGTGCCAGTAGTCCGGACAGGGGGCGGCCAGATACGCAGTATTTT.